This T cell receptor (delta chain) was sequenced in a study of delta chains in infants with herpesvirus infections. Overall study context: Infants in Uganda were tracked from birth through primary CMV infection.

Between the trimmed V and J ends, which lost 7 bases and 1 base, there was a span of 31 bases. Looked up from germline, CDR1 is TSWWSYY and CDR2 is QGS. The CDR3 totals 20 residues. Reverse transcription of PBMC RNA used primers specific for the gamma and delta chains. TCRdb re-called clones from the RT-PCR reads via CATT. The sample has 600 to 650 delta-chain clones; approximately 2.9% are singletons. The study, taken as a whole, reports: The public clonotype decayed quickly, seemingly gone after approximately 2 months. The public clonotype appeared only at the first post-infection time point and was absent in uninfected infants.

This clone counts as large. Its antigen is unknown. The V gene is TRDV1, the J gene TRDJ1; perhaps TRDD3 as D (5 bases). The input for sequencing was peripheral blood, taken at time point 3 of longitudinal follow-up. This TCR was recovered from a human donor who was a Ugandan infant, either HIV-exposed or HIV-unexposed (not recorded which). CDR3 loop: CALEPLIRDRTHLRTDKLIF. The CDR3 DNA reads TGTGCTCTTGAGCCTCTAATACGTGACCGGACCCATTTACGCACCGATAAACTCATCTTT.